These 16 T cell receptor beta chains came from one sample sequenced in a study of human T cells and chemical hapten exposure. Regarding time point: patch test 2, 6 weeks after DPC sensitization. Treatment of the sample: therapeutic diphenylcyclopropenone sensitization with weekly scalp DPC. Unseparated into fractions, whole blood served as the source from which total RNA was extracted. MiXCR was run by TCRdb on the RACE reads, yielding one entry per CDR3 protein. The data hold 35,000 to 50,000 distinct CDR3 sequences, with approximately 9.7% observed a single time. The source was whole blood, collected in connection with sensitization to the hapten diphenylcyclopropenone (DPC). These receptors were taken from a woman aged 25 to 39 with alopecia areata. Some clones in this sample may be carry-over from other donors' samples.

This rearrangement joins TRBV4-2 to TRBJ1-1; D is undetermined. The CDR3 has 15 residues. Germline lookup yields CDR1 LGHNA and CDR2 YNFKEQ. V was cut by 0 bases and J by 7 bases, with 15 bases left in between. CDR3 DNA sequence: TGTGCCAGCAGCCAAGAGGCCTCGCGGGCCGGTGAAGCTTTCTTT. Protein: CASSQEASRAGEAFF.

This clonotype has ten or more counts. The chain recombines TRBV20-1 with TRBJ2-1, with 11 bases aligning to TRBD2. Trimming took 5 bases from V and 4 from J; bases not matched to a gene: 7. CDR1 is DFQATT and CDR2 is SNEGSKA in the germline V gene (reference sequence). This CDR3 spans 15 amino acids. The CDR3 here is CSARKGTSGYNEQFF. In nucleotides, the CDR3 is TGCAGTGCTCGAAAGGGGACTAGCGGTTACAATGAGCAGTTCTTC.

This clonotype appeared a few times. The chain uses TRBV12-3 or TRBV12-4 and TRBJ2-3; 7 bases map to TRBD2. The CDR3 has 15 residues. V trimming: 2 bases; J trimming: 2 bases; junction bases outside the gene matches: 4. The CDR3 here is CASSLRAGNTDTQYF. In DNA form, the CDR3 reads TGTGCCAGCAGTTTAAGAGCGGGGAACACAGATACGCAGTATTTT.

This clonotype came up many times. The chain is built from TRBV4-1 and TRBJ2-1; TRBD2 matches at 11 bases. J lost 4 bases, V lost 1 base, and 3 bases had no gene match. The germline V gene encodes CDR1 MGHRA and CDR2 YSYEKL. This CDR3 contains 16 residues. This CDR3 reads CASSQGASGGYNEQFF. CDR3 in DNA: TGCGCCAGCAGCCAAGGCGCTAGCGGGGGGTACAATGAGCAGTTCTTC.

In its sample, this clonotype was seen a few times. The chain links TRBV29-1 to TRBJ1-2; no definite D call. V was cut by 7 bases and J by 6 bases, with 21 bases left in between. Germline CDR1 SQVTM, CDR2 ANQGSEA. The CDR3 extends over 14 amino acids. CDR3 sequence (DNA): TGCAGCGCCCGTCCCGACTCTGGGATGAATGGCTACACCTTC. This encodes CSARPDSGMNGYTF.

At least ten counts were recorded for this clonotype. The chain combines TRBV7-2 with TRBJ1-2, with 8 bases fitting TRBD1. The CDR3 has 15 amino acids. Germline assignment: CDR1 SGHTA and CDR2 FQGNSA. Trimming at V came to 1 base and at J to 6 bases, leaving 7 bases not matched to a gene. The CDR3 DNA reads as TGTGCCAGCAGCTTAGTTCAGGGGGCGTTGGATGGCTACACCTTC. Its translation: CASSLVQGALDGYTF.

A few counts support this clonotype. This rearrangement joins TRBV6-2 or TRBV6-3 to TRBJ1-2; D is uncertain. Trimming pared 2 bases from V and 2 bases from J, leaving 3 bases between. The CDR3 has 12 residues. CDR1 and CDR2 (germline): MNHEY, SVGEGT. This CDR3 is CASSYRNYGYTF. CDR3 sequence (DNA): TGTGCCAGCAGTTACAGGAACTATGGCTACACCTTC.

This chain uses TRBV4-1 with TRBJ2-1; possibly TRBD1 for D (5 bases). V shed 1 base and J shed 5 bases, with 9 bases lying between them. Germline lookup yields CDR1 MGHRA and CDR2 YSYEKL. The CDR3 length is 14 residues. The CDR3 DNA reads TGCGCCAGCAGCCAAGTTCCAGGGAACAATGAGCAGTTCTTC. It encodes CASSQVPGNNEQFF.

In this sample, this clonotype turned up a few times. V usage is TRBV9 and J usage is TRBJ2-1; 11 bases line up with TRBD2. Germline loops: CDR1 SGDLS, CDR2 YYNGEE. Unmatched junction bases numbered 5, after V lost 0 bases and J lost 6 bases. This CDR3 spans 16 amino acids. Here the CDR3 DNA reads TGTGCCAGCAGCGTAGCTGGAACTAGCGGGGGCAATGAGCAGTTCTTC. This encodes CASSVAGTSGGNEQFF.

This clonotype has just a few counts. The rearrangement uses TRBV28 and TRBJ2-1; 9 bases match TRBD2. V was clipped by 6 bases and J by 9 bases; unmatched bases: 12. The CDR3 runs 15 residues. The germline V gene has CDR1 MDHEN and CDR2 SYDVKM. The CDR3 nucleotides read TGTGCCAGCAGCCCGACCCCGGGACTAGCAACTGAGCAGTTCTTC. The encoded protein is CASSPTPGLATEQFF.

This clonotype showed up many times. The chain employs TRBV12-3 or TRBV12-4 and TRBJ1-3, with D possibly TRBD1 on 6 matching bases. V lost 2 bases, J lost 2 bases, and 10 bases lay in between. CDR3 size: 15 residues. The CDR3 spells CASSLMTGPGNTIYF. The CDR3 bases are TGTGCCAGCAGTTTAATGACAGGTCCTGGAAACACCATATATTTT.

The V call is TRBV12-3 or TRBV12-4, the J call TRBJ2-3; D call uncertain. The V gene lost 3 bases and the J gene lost 0 bases, with 4 bases spanning the gap. The CDR3 is 13 amino acids. CDR3 loop: CASSFSSTDTQYF. The CDR3 DNA reads as TGTGCCAGCAGTTTTAGTAGCACAGATACGCAGTATTTT.

This clonotype has just a few counts. CDR3 DNA sequence: TGTGCCAGCGCAGACTCCGCAACGCAGTATTTT. Its translation: CASADSATQYF. The chain uses TRBV6-2 or TRBV6-3 and TRBJ2-3; the D is unclear. The germline V gene has CDR1 MNHEY and CDR2 SVGEGT. The CDR3 is 11 amino acids. With 8 bases removed from V and 9 bases from J, the gap between germline ends came to 12 bases.

The V call is TRBV7-2, the J call TRBJ2-3; D ambiguous. Trimming stripped 4 bases from V and 4 bases from J, with 6 bases between. CDR1 is SGHTA and CDR2 is FQGNSA in the germline V gene. The CDR3 sequence is 12 residues long. The CDR3 nucleotides read TGTGCCAGCAGCTCAAACGCAGATACGCAGTATTTT. Translating gives CASSSNADTQYF.

This clonotype showed up just a few times. The rearrangement uses TRBV5-6 and TRBJ2-4; D unresolved. Germline V lookup: CDR1 SGHDT, CDR2 YYEEEE. The CDR3 runs 18 residues. V dropped 1 base and J dropped 1 base, with 18 bases sitting between them. As DNA, the CDR3 is TGTGCCAGCAGCTTGATTCGGCTGGGCCCCATGGCCAAAAACATTCAGTACTTC. It translates to CASSLIRLGPMAKNIQYF. Full variable domain (outside the CDR3, taken from reference TRBV5-6 and TRBJ2-4): DAGVTQSPTHLIKTRGQQVTLRCSPKSGHDTVSWYQQALGQGPQFIFQYYEEEERQRGNFPDRFSGHQFPNYSSELNVNALLLGDSALYLCASSLIRLGPMAKNIQYFGAGTRLSVL.

The gene calls are TRBV20-1 and TRBJ2-7; D ambiguous. The CDR3 is 13 residues long. V lost 0 bases to trimming and J lost 5 bases, with 11 bases between them. The V gene's germline CDR1 is DFQATT and CDR2 SNEGSKA (reference sequence). The CDR3 protein is CSARDATFDEQYF. As DNA, the CDR3 is TGCAGTGCTAGAGATGCGACTTTCGACGAGCAGTACTTC.